These 28 T cell receptor beta chains were all obtained from the same sample, sequenced in a study of blood T cell repertoires in COVID-19. Profiled with immunoSEQ multiplex PCR; TCRdb holds only in-frame clones, not every one. The table lists a few hundred thousand clones, approximately 89% of them singletons. Sequencing input: PBMCs or T cells enriched from blood (not recorded which). The receptors here all came from a woman between 35 and 50 years old who had recovered from COVID-19.

CDR3: CASSQQNRGDEQFF. DNA of the CDR3: TGCGCCAGCAGCCAACAGAACAGGGGCGATGAGCAGTTCTTC. The rearrangement uses TRBV4-3 and TRBJ2-1, with 7 bases aligning to TRBD1. CDR1 LGHNA and CDR2 YSLEER come from the germline V gene. With 2 bases clipped from V and 8 bases from J, the junction kept 6 bases outside the gene matches. The CDR3 loop spans 14 amino acids.

The gene calls are TRBV28 and TRBJ2-1; D uncertain. Trimming stripped 6 bases from V and 4 bases from J, with 16 bases between. Germline assignment: CDR1 MDHEN and CDR2 SYDVKM. The CDR3 runs to 15 residues. The CDR3 sequence is CASSRGTSTYNEQFF. Written as DNA, the CDR3 is TGTGCCAGCAGCCGAGGTACTTCGACGTACAATGAGCAGTTCTTC.

The J gene is TRBJ1-2, the V gene TRBV15; D gene unclear. The CDR3 is made up of 15 amino acids. Germline-derived CDR1 and CDR2 are LNHNV and YYDKDF (reference sequence). Trimming took 4 bases from V and 1 from J, leaving 13 bases between them. The CDR3 reads CATSILENVNYGYTF. CDR3 in DNA: TGTGCCACCAGCATACTGGAGAACGTTAACTATGGCTACACCTTC.

The genes are TRBV19 and TRBJ2-7; a possible D gene is TRBD1 (6 bases). This CDR3 is built from 12 residues. Germline V gene sequence: CDR1 LNHDA, CDR2 SQIVND (reference sequence). Deletions cut 5 bases from V and 3 bases from J, with 8 bases between. The CDR3 reads CASSATGYEQYF. CDR3 nucleotides: TGTGCCAGTAGTGCGACAGGCTACGAGCAGTACTTC. Together with reference TRBV19 and TRBJ2-7, the CDR3 gives the full variable domain: DGGITQSPKYLFRKEGQNVTLSCEQNLNHDAMYWYRQDPGQGLRLIYYSQIVNDFQKGDIAEGYSVSREKKESFPLTVTSAQKNPTAFYLCASSATGYEQYFGPGTRLTVT.

The CDR3 nucleotides are TGTGCCAGCTCACCGGCAGGGGTGATAAATCAGCCCCAGCATTTT. As protein: CASSPAGVINQPQHF. The chain has TRBV18 and TRBJ1-5, with a possible D match to TRBD1 (6 bases). V was cut by 3 bases and J by 4 bases, with 13 bases left in between. Per the germline V gene, CDR1 is KGHSH and CDR2 is LQKENI. The CDR3 is 15 residues long.

V is TRBV30 and J is TRBJ1-3; weak D call: TRBD1 (6 bases). The CDR3 loop spans 16 amino acids. Per the germline V gene, CDR1 is GTSNPN and CDR2 is SVGIG (reference sequence). The V end was cut by 4 bases, the J end by 2 bases, with 18 bases between. CDR3 sequence: CAWNPGGREAGNTIYF. The CDR3 nucleotides are TGTGCCTGGAACCCCGGGGGGCGCGAAGCTGGAAACACCATATATTTT. The full variable domain, in which reference TRBV30 and TRBJ1-3 provide the parts outside the CDR3, is SQTIHQWPATLVQPVGSPLSLECTVEGTSNPNLYWYRQAAGRGLQLLFYSVGIGQISSEVPQNLSASRPQDRQFILSSKKLLLSDSGFYLCAWNPGGREAGNTIYFGEGSWLTVV.

The rearrangement joins TRBV7-6 to TRBJ2-7; 7 positions match TRBD2. Trimming removed 5 bases from V and 4 bases from J; junction bases left unmatched: 11. The CDR3 extends over 15 amino acids. The germline V gene encodes CDR1 SGHVS and CDR2 FNYEAQ. CDR3 residues: CASSPVGGGMYEQYF. CDR3 sequence (DNA): TGTGCCAGCAGCCCGGTGGGGGGAGGGATGTACGAGCAGTACTTC.

This chain connects TRBV24-1 to TRBJ2-1; 7 positions agree with TRBD2. The CDR3 is 18 amino acids. In germline, CDR1 is KGHDR, CDR2 SFDVKD. After removal of 4 bases from V and 2 bases from J, the junction contained 13 bases not matched to a gene. The CDR3 region is CATSERSWRGNTYNEQFF. The CDR3, as DNA: TGTGCCACCAGTGAGCGAAGTTGGCGGGGGAATACCTACAATGAGCAGTTCTTC.

The chain combines TRBV5-4 with TRBJ2-2, with 8 nucleotides matching TRBD2. The CDR3 has 12 amino acids. Germline lookup yields CDR1 SGHNT and CDR2 YYREEE (reference sequence). Losses at the gene ends were 4 bases for V and 8 bases for J; bases not matched to a gene: 1. DNA for the CDR3: TGTGCCAGCAGCCCGGGAGGGGGGGAGCTGTTTTTT. This gives the protein CASSPGGGELFF.

The rearrangement links TRBV7-2 to TRBJ1-1, with unresolved D. The CDR3 spans 13 residues. V shed 5 bases and J shed 5 bases, with 12 bases lying between them. The germline CDR1 and CDR2 sequences are SGHTA and FQGNSA. The chain's CDR3 is CASSRSFGTEAFF. The DNA for the CDR3 is TGTGCCAGCAGCCGCAGTTTCGGGACTGAAGCTTTCTTT.

The chain has TRBV29-1 and TRBJ2-3; 14 bases map to TRBD2. J was trimmed by 3 bases and V by 4 bases; bases with no gene match: 15. Germline CDR1 and CDR2: SQVTM and ANQGSEA. The CDR3 length is 19 residues. The CDR3 loop is CSVGYPWGTSGSQTDTQYF. CDR3 nucleotide sequence: TGCAGCGTTGGGTACCCCTGGGGGACTAGCGGGAGCCAAACAGATACGCAGTATTTT.

The chain combines TRBV29-1 with TRBJ2-3; D possibly corresponds to TRBD1 (5 bases). This CDR3 spans 14 amino acids. Looked up from germline, CDR1 is SQVTM and CDR2 is ANQGSEA. Trimming cost V 1 base and J 5 bases, with 13 bases left between them. This CDR3 is CSVEGRALGDTQYF. For the CDR3, the DNA is TGCAGCGTTGAAGGCAGGGCACTCGGAGATACGCAGTATTTT.

The chain joins TRBV18 to TRBJ2-3; TRBD1 matches 10 bases. The germline V gene has CDR1 KGHSH and CDR2 LQKENI. CDR3 length: 18 residues. After removal of 2 bases from V and 0 bases from J, the junction contained 8 bases not matched to a gene. This CDR3 is CASSPGGQGTVSTDTQYF. The DNA for the CDR3 is TGTGCCAGCTCACCAGGGGGACAGGGGACGGTGAGCACAGATACGCAGTATTTT.

The genes are TRBV11-3 and TRBJ2-6; 9 nucleotides align to TRBD1. Trimming at V came to 5 bases and at J to 3 bases, leaving 5 bases not matched to a gene. The CDR3 contains 16 residues. Germline V CDR1 and CDR2: SGHNT, YENEEA. The chain's CDR3 is CASSTGQGGGANVLTF. CDR3 sequence (DNA): TGTGCCAGCAGCACGGGACAGGGCGGTGGGGCCAACGTCCTGACTTTC.

The chain uses TRBV6-5 and TRBJ1-5; D perhaps matches TRBD1 (6 bases). V lost 0 bases and J 6 bases, leaving 12 bases between the germline ends. This CDR3 spans 15 amino acids. Looked up from germline, CDR1 is MNHEY and CDR2 is SVGAGI. The CDR3 DNA sequence: TGTGCCAGCAGTTACTCGGGGGGGCAGGGTCAGCCCCAGCATTTT. As protein: CASSYSGGQGQPQHF.

This clone has only one observation. The chain carries TRBV28 and TRBJ2-3, with 9 bases identical to TRBD2. The CDR3 is 15 amino acids. Per germline, CDR1 MDHEN and CDR2 SYDVKM. V lost 7 bases, J lost 4 bases, and 9 bases stayed unmatched. The CDR3 nucleotides read TGTGCCAGCAAACCAAGCGGGGGGCAGGCAGATACGCAGTATTTT. Translating gives CASKPSGGQADTQYF.

This chain joins TRBV30 and TRBJ1-1; D is unresolved. The germline V gene has CDR1 GTSNPN and CDR2 SVGIG (reference sequence). The CDR3 is 13 residues long. V dropped 1 base and J dropped 1 base, with 7 bases sitting between them. In DNA, the CDR3 is TGTGCCTGGAGTGAAAGCCCGAACACTGAAGCTTTCTTT. Protein: CAWSESPNTEAFF.

The chain carries TRBV4-1 and TRBJ1-1; no clear D. Per the germline V gene, CDR1 is MGHRA and CDR2 is YSYEKL. Trimming removed 3 bases at V and 7 bases at J, with 15 bases between. The CDR3 is 14 residues long. The CDR3 region has the DNA TGCGCCAGCAGCCAGGTGTTCAGGCGATTTGAAGCTTTCTTT. It codes for CASSQVFRRFEAFF.

V gene TRBV19 combines with J gene TRBJ2-2; TRBD2 agrees at 11 bases. This CDR3 comprises 14 residues. V gave up 5 bases and J gave up 8 bases; unmatched junction bases: 4. Germline V gene lookup returns CDR1 LNHDA and CDR2 SQIVND (reference sequence). The CDR3 DNA is TGTGCCAGTAGTGATAGCGGGGGGGCAGGGGAGCTGTTTTTT. Translating gives CASSDSGGAGELFF.

The V and J genes are TRBV11-2 and TRBJ2-7; 7 bases match TRBD1. The CDR3 is 14 amino acids. Germline V gene lookup returns CDR1 SGHAT and CDR2 FQNNGV. J lost 6 bases, V lost 5 bases, and 10 bases had no gene match. CDR3 nucleotides: TGTGCCAGCAGCCGATTAATACAGGGGAGCGAGCAGTACTTC. Translated, it gives CASSRLIQGSEQYF.

V and J are TRBV28 and TRBJ1-3, with D possibly matching TRBD1 (6 bases). The germline V and J ends were trimmed by 2 bases and 1 base, with 9 bases remaining between them. The length of the CDR3 is 15 residues. CDR1 and CDR2 from the germline V gene are MDHEN and SYDVKM. CDR3 region: CASSLSTGSGNTIYF. CDR3 DNA sequence: TGTGCCAGCAGTTTAAGCACAGGGTCTGGAAACACCATATATTTT.

V usage is TRBV6-2 or TRBV6-3 and J usage is TRBJ2-7; weak D call: TRBD1 (7 bases). CDR1 is MNHEY and CDR2 is SVGEGT in the germline V gene. The CDR3 has 15 amino acids. Between the trimmed V and J ends, which lost 6 bases and 0 bases, there was a span of 15 bases. The CDR3 bases are TGTGCCAGCAGCCAAGCAGGGGGGCTCTCCTACGAGCAGTACTTC. It yields the protein CASSQAGGLSYEQYF.

This chain connects TRBV10-2 to TRBJ1-3; D gene uncertain. Germline CDR1 reads WSHSY; CDR2 reads SAAADI. This CDR3 region has 13 residues. V was shortened by 3 bases and J by 2 bases, with 5 bases between the two germline ends. CDR3 amino acids: CASSEQAGNTIYF. The DNA of the CDR3 is TGCGCCAGCAGTGAACAAGCTGGAAACACCATATATTTT.

The rearrangement links TRBV19 to TRBJ1-5; TRBD1 matches at 7 bases. The V and J ends lost 10 bases and 4 bases, in that order; junction bases with no gene match: 16. The CDR3 covers 16 residues. The V gene's germline CDR1 is LNHDA and CDR2 SQIVND (reference sequence). CDR3 sequence reads: CATSSRGQGVNQPQHF. The CDR3 nucleotides are TGTGCCACCTCCTCAAGGGGGCAGGGGGTGAATCAGCCCCAGCATTTT. Supplemented by reference TRBV19 and TRBJ1-5, the full variable domain reads DGGITQSPKYLFRKEGQNVTLSCEQNLNHDAMYWYRQDPGQGLRLIYYSQIVNDFQKGDIAEGYSVSREKKESFPLTVTSAQKNPTAFYLCATSSRGQGVNQPQHFGDGTRLSIL.

V gene TRBV7-2 combines with J gene TRBJ2-7; 7 nucleotides line up with TRBD2. Germline V gene data show CDR1 as SGHTA and CDR2 as FQGNSA. Germline trimming cut 4 bases from V and 3 bases from J; bases unmatched to any gene: 6. The CDR3 extends over 14 amino acids. DNA of the CDR3: TGTGCCAGCAGCTCGCGAGCGGGAATCTACGAGCAGTACTTC. It yields the protein CASSSRAGIYEQYF. The variable domain in full, with the rest retrieved from reference TRBV7-2 and TRBJ2-7, is GAGVSQSPSNKVTEKGKDVELRCDPISGHTALYWYRQSLGQGLEFLIYFQGNSAPDKSGLPSDRFSAERTGGSVSTLTIQRTQQEDSAVYLCASSSRAGIYEQYFGPGTRLTVT.

The CDR3 region is CASSLTAVGEAFF. The CDR3 nucleotides are TGTGCCAGCAGTTTGACCGCGGTGGGTGAAGCTTTCTTT. The rearrangement uses TRBV6-5 and TRBJ1-1, with D uncertain. The germline V gene encodes CDR1 MNHEY and CDR2 SVGAGI. V gave up 4 bases and J gave up 7 bases, with 13 bases separating them. The CDR3 length is 13 residues.

This clone was observed a handful of times. The chain couples TRBV6-6 to TRBJ2-1; tentative D call: TRBD2 (5 bases). Germline V gene data show CDR1 as MNHNY and CDR2 as SVGAGI (reference sequence). V was shortened by 0 bases and J by 10 bases, with 10 bases between the two germline ends. There are 13 residues in the CDR3. The CDR3 DNA sequence: TGTGCCAGCAGTTACTCGAGACTACGGGAGCAGTTCTTC. It encodes CASSYSRLREQFF.

This clone was picked up many times. The J gene is TRBJ1-2, the V gene TRBV3-1 (or the pseudogene TRBV3-2); no definite D call. Trimming shortened V by 0 bases and J by 6 bases, and 11 bases separated the two germline ends. There are 14 residues in the CDR3. The germline V gene encodes CDR1 LGHDT and CDR2 YNNKEL (reference sequence). The CDR3 sequence is CASSQDVRKDGYTF. CDR3 nucleotide sequence: TGTGCCAGCAGCCAAGATGTGAGGAAGGATGGCTACACCTTC.